This TCR beta chain was captured by sequencing in a study of T cell responses to AZD1222 COVID-19 vaccine. As concerns this clone: Its target is unknown.

Only in-frame clones appear in the TCRdb table, and some are missing; sequencing was by immunoSEQ multiplex PCR. The sample lists 50,000 to 65,000 clones; 87% were seen once. V lost 5 bases and J lost 5; bases outside the gene matches: 10. This CDR3 contains 17 residues. CDR1 and CDR2 (germline): MDHEN, SYDVKM. Notes on the study in general: Within unmutated variant regions lay the reported targets of nearly half of spike-specific TCRs. White British donors predominated, females outnumbered males, and clonal diversity was possibly underestimated.

J is TRBJ2-5 and V is TRBV28; 14 bases fit TRBD2. This sequence originates from an adult who received the AZD1222 COVID-19 vaccine. The sequenced sample was peripheral blood, obtained 28 days after the second AZD1222 dose. The CDR3 region is CASSAPGLAGVRETQYF. Written as DNA, the CDR3 is TGTGCCAGCAGTGCCCCGGGACTAGCGGGAGTCCGGGAGACCCAGTACTTC.